This T cell receptor beta chain was captured in a study of blood T cell repertoires in COVID-19. Across the whole study: From the United States, Italy and Spain came samples of acute and convalescent COVID-19.

Enrolment of Seattle patients took place during active infection, and they were followed longitudinally. Study processing details: The authors estimated nucleated cell counts from reference gene primer amplification. Produced via immunoSEQ multiplex PCR; TCRdb's table is partial and in-frame only. That table is the source of V, J and clone size, and D and trimming were worked out from the DNA. The table records about 70,000 clones, just over 90% of them present only once. In germline, CDR1 is KGHSH, CDR2 LQKENI. Trimming stripped 2 bases from V and 3 bases from J, with 13 bases between. The CDR3 sequence is 16 residues long.

The sequencing input was peripheral blood. The chain has TRBV18 and TRBJ2-2; D might be TRBD2 (6 bases). The receptor was isolated from a man aged 45 to 65 with COVID-19, enrolled during active disease. CDR3 bases: TGTGCCAGCTCACCATCGGAGGGAGGAGACACCGGGGAGCTGTTTTTT. As protein: CASSPSEGGDTGELFF. Looking up the rest from reference TRBV18 and TRBJ2-2 gives the full variable domain: NAGVMQNPRHLVRRRGQEARLRCSPMKGHSHVYWYRQLPEEGLKFMVYLQKENIIDESGMPKERFSAEFPKEGPSILRIQQVVRGDSAAYFCASSPSEGGDTGELFFGEGSRLTVL.